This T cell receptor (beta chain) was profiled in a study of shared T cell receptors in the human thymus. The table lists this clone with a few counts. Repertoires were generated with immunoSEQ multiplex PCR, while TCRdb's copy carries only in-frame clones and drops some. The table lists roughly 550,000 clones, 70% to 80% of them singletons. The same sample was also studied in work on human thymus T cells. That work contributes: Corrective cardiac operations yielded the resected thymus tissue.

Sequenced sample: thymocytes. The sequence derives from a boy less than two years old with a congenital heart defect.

The CDR3 here is CASSLEREAPYEQYF. CDR3 DNA sequence: TGTGCCAGCAGCTTAGAGCGGGAGGCTCCCTACGAGCAGTACTTC. The chain combines TRBV11-2 with TRBJ2-7; 8 nucleotides agree with TRBD2. The CDR3 loop spans 15 amino acids. Germline-derived CDR1 and CDR2 are SGHAT and FQNNGV. V lost 0 bases, J lost 2 bases, and 3 bases stayed unmatched. Based on the CDR3 plus reference TRBV11-2 and TRBJ2-7, the full variable domain is EAGVAQSPRYKIIEKRQSVAFWCNPISGHATLYWYQQILGQGPKLLIQFQNNGVVDDSQLPKDRFSAERLKGVDSTLKIQPAKLEDSAVYLCASSLEREAPYEQYFGPGTRLTVT.